This T cell receptor (beta chain) was found in a study of monozygotic twins with inflammatory bowel disease (dated by TCRdb to between 2017 and 2020). Regarding the complete study: A total of some 28 monozygotic twin pairs were included in the full study, comprising nine German pairs (four IBD-concordant, five IBD-discordant) and 19 IBD-discordant Danish pairs. The search for disease-associated traits relied mainly on comparing IBD patients with their genetically identical healthy co-twins within discordant pairs. Each individual had, on average, about 151 000 unique TCRalpha sequences and 181 000 unique TCRbeta sequences available for analysis.

From each donor, a roughly 2.7 ml peripheral blood sample was collected into PAXgene tubes and kept at -80 degrees C. Total RNA was isolated from whole blood with the PAXgene blood miRNA kit on an automated QIAcube, without T cell sorting. Peripheral blood from monozygotic twin pairs, either concordant or discordant for inflammatory bowel disease, underwent deep TCRalpha and TCRbeta repertoire profiling that used unique molecular barcoding. Smoking habits were recorded for all twin pairs, and individuals were classified as current, former or never smokers. Receptor libraries were prepared by 5' RACE. The input for every TCR library was around 3.5 ug of total RNA. cDNA was synthesized with SMARTScribe reverse transcriptase in eight separate reactions per sample. Unique molecular identifiers containing a 6-nucleotide sample barcode were introduced through template switching during cDNA synthesis. Amplification of TCRalpha and TCRbeta cDNA involved two nested PCRs of roughly 17 and 9 cycles, and each PCR was followed by bead purification. Before amplification, the cDNA was treated with uracil DNA-glycosylase and purified using the QIAquick PCR purification kit. The second PCR added Illumina TruSeq-compatible adapters along with sample-specific barcodes. Library quality and concentration were assessed using TapeStation and Qubit, and 5 ng of each library was pooled. Sequencing of the pooled libraries was done on an Illumina HiSeq2500 single-index Rapid Run using custom sequencing primers and 2 x 100 bp reads. The published analysis was carried out like this. UMI-based consensus assembly with MiGEC version 1.2.6 was used to correct PCR and sequencing errors. MiXCR version 2.1.1 handled V(D)J alignment, clonotype assembly and CDR3 extraction. Normalisation of gene usage, clonotype sharing and MAIT/NKT TCR abundance was achieved by analysing the top 1000, 10 000 and 20 000 clonotypes per sample. Diversity was computed as the inverse Simpson index with the vegan R package after downsampling to 27 000 UMIs. Paired Mann-Whitney U tests on discordant twin pairs were used, with Benjamini-Hochberg multiple-testing correction. One entry per CDR3 protein sequence results from the TCRdb reprocessing of the reads, with DNA left out. The V and J calls were determined by TCRdb, not by the authors. This sample's table lists under 130,000 distinct CDR3 sequences. Together, the top ten hold 1.9% of the sample.

Beyond this particular receptor, the publication reports: No single strong signal or clonotype linked to IBD turned up in the results, so the idea that one exists was not supported. Repertoire similarity did not differ between concordant and discordant twins, which could be due to limited statistical power. IBD patients shared fewer clonotypes with other individuals than healthy twins did, most markedly in patients showing signs of disease activity. Because patients received different immunosuppressive treatments, the repertoires may have picked up extra background noise and variability between individuals. A decrease in TCRbeta repertoire diversity, as measured by inverse Simpson index, was observed in IBD patients compared with their healthy co-twins. The analysis was unable to tell different T cell subtypes apart.

Regarding this clonotype: It has no known antigen specificity.

The CDR3 contains 14 residues, cysteine and phenylalanine counted. No DNA is given. The chain is assembled from TRBV12-3 or TRBV12-4 and TRBJ1-5. The sequenced material came from blood. The TCR was taken from a human donor with ulcerative colitis or Crohn's disease, or a healthy co-twin of an affected twin (not recorded which). The CDR3 amino acid sequence is: CASSLTQSNQPQHF.